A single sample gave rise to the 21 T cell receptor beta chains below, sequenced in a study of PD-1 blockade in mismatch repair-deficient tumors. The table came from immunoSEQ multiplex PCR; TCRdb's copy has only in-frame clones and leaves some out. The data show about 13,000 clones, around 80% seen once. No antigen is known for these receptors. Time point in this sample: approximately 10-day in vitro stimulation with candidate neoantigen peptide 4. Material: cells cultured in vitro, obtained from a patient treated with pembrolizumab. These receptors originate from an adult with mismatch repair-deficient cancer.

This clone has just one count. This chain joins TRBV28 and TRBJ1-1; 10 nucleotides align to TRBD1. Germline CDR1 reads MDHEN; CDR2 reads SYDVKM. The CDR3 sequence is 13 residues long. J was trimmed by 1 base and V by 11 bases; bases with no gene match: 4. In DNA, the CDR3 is TGTGCCGGCCGGGACAGGGGGAACACTGAAGCTTTCTTT. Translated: CAGRDRGNTEAFF.

The CDR3 protein is CASSSGQGEGYTF. The DNA of the CDR3 is TGTGCCAGCAGCTCCGGACAGGGGGAAGGCTACACCTTC. J is TRBJ1-2 and V is TRBV28, with TRBD1 matching 10 bases. Germline values: CDR1 MDHEN, CDR2 SYDVKM. The CDR3 is made up of 13 amino acids. Trimming cost V 6 bases and J 8 bases; bases outside gene matches: 6.

The CDR3 here is CASSQWRGQGTYEQYF. CDR3 in DNA: TGTGCCAGCAGCCAATGGAGAGGACAGGGAACGTACGAGCAGTACTTC. The chain couples TRBV7-2 to TRBJ2-5, with 8 bases fitting TRBD1. The J call could be wrong; TRBJ2-7 is a better fit for the DNA end. The CDR3 runs to 16 residues. Germline CDR1 and CDR2: SGHTA and FQGNSA.

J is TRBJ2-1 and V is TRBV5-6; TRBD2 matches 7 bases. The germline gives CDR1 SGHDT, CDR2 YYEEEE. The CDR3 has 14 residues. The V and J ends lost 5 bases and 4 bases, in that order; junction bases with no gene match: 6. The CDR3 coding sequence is TGTGCCAGCAGGCGGGGGAGGGTTTACAATGAGCAGTTCTTC. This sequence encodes CASRRGRVYNEQFF.

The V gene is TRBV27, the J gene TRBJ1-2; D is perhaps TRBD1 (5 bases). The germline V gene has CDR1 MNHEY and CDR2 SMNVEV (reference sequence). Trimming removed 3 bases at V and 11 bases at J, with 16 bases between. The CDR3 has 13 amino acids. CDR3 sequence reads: CASSFGATSFYTF. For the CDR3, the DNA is TGTGCCAGCAGTTTTGGGGCGACAAGTTTTTACACCTTC.

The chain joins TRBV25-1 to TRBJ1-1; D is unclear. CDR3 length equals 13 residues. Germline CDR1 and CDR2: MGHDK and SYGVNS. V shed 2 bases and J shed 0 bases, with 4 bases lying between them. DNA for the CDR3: TGTGCCAGCAGTGAAAGGATGAACACTGAAGCTTTCTTT. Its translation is CASSERMNTEAFF.

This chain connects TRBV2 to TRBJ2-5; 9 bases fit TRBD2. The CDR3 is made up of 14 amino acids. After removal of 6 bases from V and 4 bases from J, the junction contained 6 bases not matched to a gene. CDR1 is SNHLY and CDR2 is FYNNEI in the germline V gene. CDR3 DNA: TGTGCCAGCAGAGATAGCGGGAGTGGAGAGACCCAGTACTTC. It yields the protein CASRDSGSGETQYF.

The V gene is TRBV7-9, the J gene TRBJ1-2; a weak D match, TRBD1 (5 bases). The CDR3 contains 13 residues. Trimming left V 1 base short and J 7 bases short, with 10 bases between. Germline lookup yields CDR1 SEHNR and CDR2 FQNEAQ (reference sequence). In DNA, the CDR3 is TGTGCCAGCAGCTTAGTGGGGGTCGGTGGCTACACCTTC. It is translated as CASSLVGVGGYTF.

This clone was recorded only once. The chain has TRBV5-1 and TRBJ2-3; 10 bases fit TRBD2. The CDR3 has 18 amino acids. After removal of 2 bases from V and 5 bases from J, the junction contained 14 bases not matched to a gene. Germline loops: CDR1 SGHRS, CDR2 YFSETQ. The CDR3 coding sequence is TGCGCCAGCAGCTTTGGCCTAGCGGGAGCCCCCTTGCAAGATACGCAGTATTTT. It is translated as CASSFGLAGAPLQDTQYF.

The CDR3 bases are TGCGCCAGCAGCCGATTAAGGACAGGGCAAGAGACCCAGTACTTC. This gives the protein CASSRLRTGQETQYF. The chain has TRBV4-1 and TRBJ2-5, with 8 bases fitting TRBD1. This CDR3 spans 15 amino acids. The V and J ends lost 4 bases and 2 bases, in that order; junction bases with no gene match: 6. The germline V gene has CDR1 MGHRA and CDR2 YSYEKL.

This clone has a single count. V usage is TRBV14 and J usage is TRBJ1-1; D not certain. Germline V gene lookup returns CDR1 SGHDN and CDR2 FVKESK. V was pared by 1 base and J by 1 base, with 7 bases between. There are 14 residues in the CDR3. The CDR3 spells CASSQGVKNTEAFF. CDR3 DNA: TGTGCCAGCAGCCAAGGGGTGAAGAACACTGAAGCTTTCTTT.

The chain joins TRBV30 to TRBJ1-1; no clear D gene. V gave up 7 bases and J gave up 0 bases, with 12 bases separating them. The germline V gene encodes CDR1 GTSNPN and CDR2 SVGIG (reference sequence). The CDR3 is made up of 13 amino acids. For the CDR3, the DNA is TGTGCCTCCATGGAGGAGATGAACACTGAAGCTTTCTTT. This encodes CASMEEMNTEAFF. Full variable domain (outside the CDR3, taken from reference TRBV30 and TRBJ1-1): SQTIHQWPATLVQPVGSPLSLECTVEGTSNPNLYWYRQAAGRGLQLLFYSVGIGQISSEVPQNLSASRPQDRQFILSSKKLLLSDSGFYLCASMEEMNTEAFFGQGTRLTVV.

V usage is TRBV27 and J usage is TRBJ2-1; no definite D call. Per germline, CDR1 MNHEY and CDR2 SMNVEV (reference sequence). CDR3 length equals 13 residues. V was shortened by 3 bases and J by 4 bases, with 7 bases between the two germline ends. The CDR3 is CASSLGQYNEQFF. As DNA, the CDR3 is TGTGCCAGCAGTTTGGGTCAGTACAATGAGCAGTTCTTC.

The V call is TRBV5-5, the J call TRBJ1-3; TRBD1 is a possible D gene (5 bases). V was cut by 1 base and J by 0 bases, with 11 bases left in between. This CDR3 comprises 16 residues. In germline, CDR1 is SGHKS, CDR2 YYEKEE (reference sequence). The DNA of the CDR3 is TGTGCCAGCAGCTTGCTATTGACAGCCTCTGGAAACACCATATATTTT. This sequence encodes CASSLLLTASGNTIYF. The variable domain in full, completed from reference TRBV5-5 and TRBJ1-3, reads DAGVTQSPTHLIKTRGQQVTLRCSPISGHKSVSWYQQVLGQGPQFIFQYYEKEERGRGNFPDRFSARQFPNYSSELNVNALLLGDSALYLCASSLLLTASGNTIYFGEGSWLTVV.

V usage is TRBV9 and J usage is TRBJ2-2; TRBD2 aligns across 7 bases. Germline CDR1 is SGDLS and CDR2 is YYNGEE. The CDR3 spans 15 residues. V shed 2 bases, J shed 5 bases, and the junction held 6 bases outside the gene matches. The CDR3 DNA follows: TGTGCCAGCAGCGTGGCGGGAGATGGAACCGGGGAGCTGTTTTTT. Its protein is CASSVAGDGTGELFF.

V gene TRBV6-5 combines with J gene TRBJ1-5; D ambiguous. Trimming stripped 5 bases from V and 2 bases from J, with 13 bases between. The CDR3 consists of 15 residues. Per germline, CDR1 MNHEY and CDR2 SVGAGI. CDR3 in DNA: TGTGCCAGCAGTAAAAAGCCCTCTGGCAATCAGCCCCAGCATTTT. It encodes CASSKKPSGNQPQHF.

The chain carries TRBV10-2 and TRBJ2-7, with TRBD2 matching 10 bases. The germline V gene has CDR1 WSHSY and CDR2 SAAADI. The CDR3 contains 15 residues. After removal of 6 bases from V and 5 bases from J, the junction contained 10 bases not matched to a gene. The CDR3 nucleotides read TGCGCCAGCAGCGCCCCTAGCGGGAGTCGGGACGAGCAGTACTTC. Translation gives CASSAPSGSRDEQYF.

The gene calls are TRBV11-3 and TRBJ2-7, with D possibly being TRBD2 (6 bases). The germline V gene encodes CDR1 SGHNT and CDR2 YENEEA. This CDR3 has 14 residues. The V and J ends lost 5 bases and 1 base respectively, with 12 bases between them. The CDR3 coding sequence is TGTGCCAGCAGCCCGGGGACTTTGTCCTACGAGCAGTACTTC. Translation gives CASSPGTLSYEQYF.

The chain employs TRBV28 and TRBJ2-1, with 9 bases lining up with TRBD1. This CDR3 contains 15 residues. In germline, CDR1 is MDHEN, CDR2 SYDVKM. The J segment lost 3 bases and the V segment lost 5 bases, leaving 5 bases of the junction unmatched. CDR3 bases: TGTGCCAGCAGTCCCGGGACAGGGATCTACAATGAGCAGTTCTTC. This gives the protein CASSPGTGIYNEQFF.

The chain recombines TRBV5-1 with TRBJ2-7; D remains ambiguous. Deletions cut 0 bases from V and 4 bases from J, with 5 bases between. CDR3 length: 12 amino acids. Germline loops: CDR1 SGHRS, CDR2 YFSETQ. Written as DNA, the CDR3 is TGCGCCAGCAGCTTGGATCATTACGAGCAGTACTTC. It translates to CASSLDHYEQYF.

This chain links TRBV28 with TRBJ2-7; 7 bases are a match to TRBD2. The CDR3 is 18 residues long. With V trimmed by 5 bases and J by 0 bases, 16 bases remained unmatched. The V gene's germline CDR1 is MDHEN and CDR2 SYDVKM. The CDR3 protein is CASSHSGIAGLSSYEQYF. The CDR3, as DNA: TGTGCCAGCAGTCACTCGGGGATAGCGGGTTTAAGCTCCTACGAGCAGTACTTC.